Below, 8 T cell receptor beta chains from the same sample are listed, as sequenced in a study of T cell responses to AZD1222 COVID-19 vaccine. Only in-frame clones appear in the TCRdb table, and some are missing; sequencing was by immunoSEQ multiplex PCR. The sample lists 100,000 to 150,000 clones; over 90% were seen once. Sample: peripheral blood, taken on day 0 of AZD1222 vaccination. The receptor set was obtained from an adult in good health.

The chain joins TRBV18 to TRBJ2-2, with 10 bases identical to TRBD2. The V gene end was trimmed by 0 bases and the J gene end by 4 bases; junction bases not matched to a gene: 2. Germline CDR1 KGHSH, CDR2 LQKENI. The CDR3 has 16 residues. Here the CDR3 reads CASSPPSGRPTGELFF. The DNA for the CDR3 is TGTGCCAGCTCACCACCTAGCGGGAGGCCCACCGGGGAGCTGTTTTTT.

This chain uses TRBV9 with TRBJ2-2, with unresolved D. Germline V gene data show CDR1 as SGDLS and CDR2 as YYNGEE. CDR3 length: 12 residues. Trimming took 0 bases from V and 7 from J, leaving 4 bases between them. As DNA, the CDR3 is TGTGCCAGCAGCGTAGAACGCGGGGAGCTGTTTTTT. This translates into CASSVERGELFF.

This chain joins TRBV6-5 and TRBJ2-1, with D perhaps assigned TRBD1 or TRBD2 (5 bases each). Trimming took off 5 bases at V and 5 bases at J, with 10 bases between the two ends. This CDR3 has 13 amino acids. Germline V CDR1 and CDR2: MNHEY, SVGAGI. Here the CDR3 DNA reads TGTGCCAGCAGTCAACGGGGCCACAATGAGCAGTTCTTC. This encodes CASSQRGHNEQFF.

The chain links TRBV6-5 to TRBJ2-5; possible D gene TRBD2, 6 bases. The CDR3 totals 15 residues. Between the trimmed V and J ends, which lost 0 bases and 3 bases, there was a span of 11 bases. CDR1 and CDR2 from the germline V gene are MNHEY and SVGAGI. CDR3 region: CASSYSYSGKETQYF. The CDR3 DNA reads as TGTGCCAGCAGTTACTCCTATAGCGGTAAAGAGACCCAGTACTTC.

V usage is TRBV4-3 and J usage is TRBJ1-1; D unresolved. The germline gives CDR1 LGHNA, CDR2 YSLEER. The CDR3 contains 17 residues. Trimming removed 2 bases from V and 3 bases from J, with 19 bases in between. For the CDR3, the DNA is TGCGCCAGCAGCCAAAACTTCCCCCCCAGGCTGGACACTGAAGCTTTCTTT. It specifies CASSQNFPPRLDTEAFF.

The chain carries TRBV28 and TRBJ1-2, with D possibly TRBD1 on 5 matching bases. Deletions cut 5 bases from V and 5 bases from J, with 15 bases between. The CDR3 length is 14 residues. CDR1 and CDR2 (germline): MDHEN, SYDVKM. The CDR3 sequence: CASSPPGGPYGYTF. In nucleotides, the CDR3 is TGTGCCAGCAGTCCCCCTGGGGGTCCTTATGGCTACACCTTC.

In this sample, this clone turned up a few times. CDR3: CASSTRQEFEPQHF. The CDR3 DNA follows: TGTGCCAGTAGTACACGACAGGAATTCGAGCCCCAGCATTTT. This chain connects TRBV19 to TRBJ1-5; TRBD1 is a possible D gene (6 bases). The germline CDR1 and CDR2 sequences are LNHDA and SQIVND (reference sequence). The CDR3 totals 14 residues. Between the trimmed V and J ends, which lost 4 bases and 8 bases, there was a span of 15 bases.

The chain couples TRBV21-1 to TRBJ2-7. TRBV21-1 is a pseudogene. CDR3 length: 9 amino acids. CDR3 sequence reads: CASSSSPYF. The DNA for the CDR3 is TGTGCCAGCAGCAGTTCACCGTACTTC.